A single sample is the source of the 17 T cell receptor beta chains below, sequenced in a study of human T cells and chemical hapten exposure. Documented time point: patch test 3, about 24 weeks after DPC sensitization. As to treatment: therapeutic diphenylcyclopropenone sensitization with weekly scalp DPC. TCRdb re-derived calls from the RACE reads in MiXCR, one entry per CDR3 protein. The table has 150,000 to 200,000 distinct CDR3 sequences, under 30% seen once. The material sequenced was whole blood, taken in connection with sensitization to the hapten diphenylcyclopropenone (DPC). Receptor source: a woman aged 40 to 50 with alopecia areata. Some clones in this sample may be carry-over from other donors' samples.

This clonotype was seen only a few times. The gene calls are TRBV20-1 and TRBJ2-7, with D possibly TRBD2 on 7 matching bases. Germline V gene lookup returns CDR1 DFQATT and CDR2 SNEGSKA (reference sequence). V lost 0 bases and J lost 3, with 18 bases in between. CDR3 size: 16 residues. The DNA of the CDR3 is TGCAGTGCTAGAGATTTGAGCGGGACAACCGACTACGAGCAGTACTTC. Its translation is CSARDLSGTTDYEQYF.

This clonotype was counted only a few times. The CDR3 is CASSTSFDEQFF. DNA of the CDR3: TGTGCCAGCAGCACTAGTTTCGATGAGCAGTTCTTC. The chain combines TRBV6-2 or TRBV6-3 with TRBJ2-1; tentative D call: TRBD2 (5 bases). Trimming cost V 6 bases and J 8 bases, with 11 bases left between them. CDR3 length equals 12 residues. Germline V gene data show CDR1 as MNHEY and CDR2 as SVGEGT.

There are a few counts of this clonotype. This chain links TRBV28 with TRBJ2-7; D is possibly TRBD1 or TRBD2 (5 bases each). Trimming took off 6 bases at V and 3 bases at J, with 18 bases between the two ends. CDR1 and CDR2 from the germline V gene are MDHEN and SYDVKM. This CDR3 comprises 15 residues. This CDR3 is CASSQVGAGRYEQYF. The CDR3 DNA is TGTGCCAGCAGCCAGGTCGGGGCCGGACGCTACGAGCAGTACTTC.

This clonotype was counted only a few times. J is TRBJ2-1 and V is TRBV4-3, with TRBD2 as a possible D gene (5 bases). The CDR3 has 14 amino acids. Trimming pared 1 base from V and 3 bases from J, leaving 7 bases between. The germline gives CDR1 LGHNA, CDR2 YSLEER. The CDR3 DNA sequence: TGCGCCAGCAGCCAAGCGGGGAGCTACAATGAGCAGTTCTTC. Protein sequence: CASSQAGSYNEQFF.

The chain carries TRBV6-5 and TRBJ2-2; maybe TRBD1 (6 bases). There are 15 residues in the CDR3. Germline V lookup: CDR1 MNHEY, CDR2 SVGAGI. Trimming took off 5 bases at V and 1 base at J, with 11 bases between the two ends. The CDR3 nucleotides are TGTGCCAGCAGTCTGACCAGGGGGAACACCGGGGAGCTGTTTTTT. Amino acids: CASSLTRGNTGELFF.

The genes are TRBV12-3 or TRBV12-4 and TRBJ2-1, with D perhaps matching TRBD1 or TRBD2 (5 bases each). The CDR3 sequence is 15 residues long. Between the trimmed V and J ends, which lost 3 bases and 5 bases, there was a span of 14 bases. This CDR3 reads CASSFEGRGNNEQFF. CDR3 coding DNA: TGTGCCAGCAGTTTTGAGGGGAGAGGAAACAATGAGCAGTTCTTC.

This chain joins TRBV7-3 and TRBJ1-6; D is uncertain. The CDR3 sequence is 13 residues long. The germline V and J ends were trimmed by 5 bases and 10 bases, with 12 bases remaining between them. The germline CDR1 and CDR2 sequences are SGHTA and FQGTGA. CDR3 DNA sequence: TGTGCCAGCAGCCCGGACCTATGGTCACCCCTCCACTTT. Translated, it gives CASSPDLWSPLHF.

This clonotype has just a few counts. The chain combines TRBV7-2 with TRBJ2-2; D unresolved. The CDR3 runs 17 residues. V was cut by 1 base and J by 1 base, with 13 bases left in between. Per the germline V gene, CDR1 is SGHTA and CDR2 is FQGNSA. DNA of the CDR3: TGTGCCAGCAGCTTAGGGCCAGGATTAATGAACACCGGGGAGCTGTTTTTT. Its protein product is CASSLGPGLMNTGELFF.

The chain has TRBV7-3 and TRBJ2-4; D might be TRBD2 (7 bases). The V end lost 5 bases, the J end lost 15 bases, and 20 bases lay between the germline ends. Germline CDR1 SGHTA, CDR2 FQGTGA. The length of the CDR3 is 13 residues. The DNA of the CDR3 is TGTGCCAGCAGCCCCCTGGGGGGCGGGAGAAGGTACTTC. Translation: CASSPLGGGRRYF.

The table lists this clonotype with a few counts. The CDR3 loop is CASSQVKGLGRQYF. In DNA, the CDR3 is TGCGCCAGCAGCCAGGTTAAAGGGTTGGGACGACAGTACTTC. The chain has TRBV4-1 and TRBJ2-7; D may correspond to TRBD1 or TRBD2 (5 bases each). From germline, CDR1 is MGHRA and CDR2 YSYEKL. The CDR3 length is 14 residues. Trimming cost V 3 bases and J 10 bases, with 19 bases left between them.

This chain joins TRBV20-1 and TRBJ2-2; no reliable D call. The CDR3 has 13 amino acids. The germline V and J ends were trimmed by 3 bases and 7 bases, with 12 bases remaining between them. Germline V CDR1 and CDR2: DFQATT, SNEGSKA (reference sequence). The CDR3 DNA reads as TGCAGTGCTAGTGGGCACTATCACGGGGAGCTGTTTTTT. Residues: CSASGHYHGELFF.

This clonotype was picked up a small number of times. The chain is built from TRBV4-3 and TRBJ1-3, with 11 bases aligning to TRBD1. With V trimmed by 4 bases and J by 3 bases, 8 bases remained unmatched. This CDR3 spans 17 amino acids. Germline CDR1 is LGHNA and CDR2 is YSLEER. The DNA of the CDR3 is TGCGCCAGCAGCCCTAAAGGGACAGGGGGATTTGGAAACACCATATATTTT. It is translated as CASSPKGTGGFGNTIYF.

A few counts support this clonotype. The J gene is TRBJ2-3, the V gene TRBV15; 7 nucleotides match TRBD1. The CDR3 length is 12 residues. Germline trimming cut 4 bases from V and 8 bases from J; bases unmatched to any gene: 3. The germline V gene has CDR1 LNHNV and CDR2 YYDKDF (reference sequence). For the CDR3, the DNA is TGTGCCACCAGCAAGGGACAGATTACGCAGTATTTT. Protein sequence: CATSKGQITQYF.

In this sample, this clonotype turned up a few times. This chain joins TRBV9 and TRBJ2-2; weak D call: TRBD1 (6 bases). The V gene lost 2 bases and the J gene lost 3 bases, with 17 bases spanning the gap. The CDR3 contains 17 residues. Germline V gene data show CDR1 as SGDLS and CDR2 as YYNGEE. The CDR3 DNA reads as TGTGCCAGCAGCGTTAGAACAGGGTATCGGGACACCGGGGAGCTGTTTTTT. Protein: CASSVRTGYRDTGELFF.

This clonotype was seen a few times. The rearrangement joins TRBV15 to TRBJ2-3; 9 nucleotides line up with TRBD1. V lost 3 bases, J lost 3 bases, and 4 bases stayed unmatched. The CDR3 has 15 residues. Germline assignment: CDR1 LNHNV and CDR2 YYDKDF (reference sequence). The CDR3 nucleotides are TGTGCCACCAGCAGTACCGGACAGGGGACAGATACGCAGTATTTT. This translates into CATSSTGQGTDTQYF.

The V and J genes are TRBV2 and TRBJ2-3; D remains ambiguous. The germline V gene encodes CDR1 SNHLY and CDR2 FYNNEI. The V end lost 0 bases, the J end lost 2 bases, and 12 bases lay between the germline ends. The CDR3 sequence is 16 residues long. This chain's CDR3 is CASSEAPVGLTDTQYF. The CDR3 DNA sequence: TGTGCCAGCAGTGAAGCGCCGGTCGGCCTCACAGATACGCAGTATTTT.

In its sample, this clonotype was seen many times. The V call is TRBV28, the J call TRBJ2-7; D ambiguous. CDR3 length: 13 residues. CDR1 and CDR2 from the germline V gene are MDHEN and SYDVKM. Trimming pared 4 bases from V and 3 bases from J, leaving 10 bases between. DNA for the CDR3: TGTGCCAGCAGTTACACCGCGAGCTACGAGCAGTACTTC. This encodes CASSYTASYEQYF. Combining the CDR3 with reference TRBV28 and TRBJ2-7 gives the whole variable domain DVKVTQSSRYLVKRTGEKVFLECVQDMDHENMFWYRQDPGLGLRLIYFSYDVKMKEKGDIPEGYSVSREKKERFSLILESASTNQTSMYLCASSYTASYEQYFGPGTRLTVT.